This T cell receptor (beta chain) was observed in a study of regulatory T cells in long-lasting Graves disease. Germline-derived CDR1 and CDR2 are SGHAT and FQNNGV. This CDR3 contains 16 residues. With 3 bases clipped from V and 2 bases from J, the junction kept 3 bases outside the gene matches. This clonotype was picked up many times. Time point: persistent/refractory GD, antithyroid drugs over 5 years with positive TRAb. Researchers made the TCR library from RNA that was extracted from PBMCs. iRepertoire HTBI primers and Arm-PCR of CDR3 regions built TCR beta libraries. TCRdb called the multiplex PCR reads again in MiXCR, with one record for every CDR3 protein. Counted here are almost 350,000 distinct CDR3 sequences, less than 20% occurring once; the ten biggest clones make up over 25%.

The V and J genes are TRBV11-2 and TRBJ2-5; 13 nucleotides match TRBD2. Material: peripheral blood mononuclear cells (PBMCs), obtained when the disease was refractory, from a patient treated with antithyroid drugs. The receptor's source is a female donor with Graves disease. CDR3 loop: CASSFWTSGGQETQYF. The CDR3 DNA is TGTGCCAGCAGCTTTTGGACTAGCGGGGGACAAGAGACCCAGTACTTC.